Here is one T cell receptor beta chain with its context. The target antigen is unknown. Sequencing was performed with immunoSEQ multiplex PCR; in TCRdb, only in-frame clones are kept and a portion is missing. The sample records about a million clones, 70% to 80% being singletons. The data were taken from a study of shared clonotypes between healthy human individuals. Study conclusions and caveats: Compared with clonotypes that all four donors shared, non-shared clonotypes had lower generation probabilities.

The study enrolled healthy HIV-negative adults without recent acute infections or vaccinations as donors. Adults of Caucasian background living in Nashville, Tennessee made up all donors. The length of the CDR3 is 17 residues. The germline V gene encodes CDR1 GTSNPN and CDR2 SVGIG (reference sequence). Trimming shortened V by 2 bases and J by 7 bases, and 24 bases separated the two germline ends. Sequenced material: memory CD4+ T cells sorted from blood. Sample subset: CD45RA-negative fraction. The clonotype originates from a man between 18 and 29 years old in good health. The chain carries TRBV30 and TRBJ1-5; weak D call: TRBD1 (5 bases). For the CDR3, the DNA is TGTGCCTGGAGTCCGAATTTCAGCCGGGCCCAGGGACAGCCCCAGCATTTT. It codes for CAWSPNFSRAQGQPQHF.